This TCR beta chain was sequenced for a study of metastatic and nonmetastatic thyroid tumors. Whole-study results and caveats: Malignant thyroid tumors reportedly exceeded benign nodules significantly in TCR beta diversity, with the difference appearing in blood and tumor.

As handled by the study authors: Across clinicopathological groups, CDR3 differences served as the basis for building a distant-metastasis classifier for papillary thyroid cancer. MiXCR reprocessed the PCR reads for TCRdb. Clone size and V and J calls follow TCRdb, not the original study. The table records about 93,000 clones, 10% to 15% of them present only once. This clone was recorded at least ten times. The target antigen is unknown. Unmatched junction bases numbered 1, after V lost 2 bases and J lost 3 bases. CDR3 length: 14 residues. Germline V gene data show CDR1 as SGHRS and CDR2 as YFSETQ. The entire patient cohort was treatment-naive prior to thyroid surgery.

The rearrangement links TRBV5-1 to TRBJ2-7; 11 bases match TRBD1. Specimen: blood. The sequence was obtained from a female donor with papillary thyroid cancer or a benign thyroid nodule (not recorded which). Some clones in this sample may be carry-over from other donors' samples. The CDR3 protein is CASSFGTGGYEQYF. For the CDR3, the DNA is TGCGCCAGCAGCTTCGGGACAGGGGGCTACGAGCAGTACTTC.